The 9 T cell receptor beta chains presented below share a single source sample, sequenced in a study of cytomegalovirus exposure and HLA in healthy donors. This PCR relied on a set of 60 Vbeta primers and 13 Jbeta primers. The assay was immunoSEQ multiplex PCR, and TCRdb's table has in-frame clones only and misses some. The data show 150,000 to 200,000 clones, around 86% seen once. The sample consisted of PBMCs. Receptors originate from a girl aged 2 to 9 in good health and CMV-seropositive.

This chain connects TRBV5-1 to TRBJ1-2; tentative D call: TRBD1 (6 bases). CDR1 is SGHRS and CDR2 is YFSETQ in the germline V gene. V was trimmed by 5 bases and J by 4 bases, leaving 9 bases between them. This CDR3 region has 12 residues. In DNA form, the CDR3 reads TGCGCCAGCAGGAGGGACACCTATGGCTACACCTTC. This encodes CASRRDTYGYTF.

The CDR3: CAISSPPGGRADTQYF. CDR3 sequence (DNA): TGTGCCATCAGTTCACCCCCGGGAGGGCGGGCAGATACGCAGTATTTT. This rearrangement joins TRBV10-3 to TRBJ2-3, with 8 bases aligning to TRBD2. The germline CDR1 and CDR2 sequences are ENHRY and SYGVKD. With V trimmed by 5 bases and J by 4 bases, 11 bases remained unmatched. There are 16 residues in the CDR3.

This chain connects TRBV29-1 to TRBJ1-1; D gene ambiguous. Trimming took off 0 bases at V and 1 base at J, with 6 bases between the two ends. Germline assignment: CDR1 SQVTM and CDR2 ANQGSEA. This CDR3 contains 13 residues. The CDR3 region has the DNA TGCAGCGTTGAAGAGGGAGGGAACACTGAAGCTTTCTTT. Protein sequence: CSVEEGGNTEAFF.

This rearrangement joins TRBV27 to TRBJ2-5, with TRBD2 as a possible D gene (6 bases). The germline V gene has CDR1 MNHEY and CDR2 SMNVEV (reference sequence). There are 14 residues in the CDR3. Trimming removed 5 bases from V and 5 bases from J, with 15 bases in between. CDR3 protein: CASSENRGWETQYF. CDR3 DNA sequence: TGTGCCAGCAGTGAGAACCGGGGGTGGGAGACCCAGTACTTC.

The chain employs TRBV18 and TRBJ1-1, with 7 bases lining up with TRBD1. The CDR3 covers 15 residues. Per germline, CDR1 KGHSH and CDR2 LQKENI. V gave up 6 bases and J gave up 3 bases; unmatched junction bases: 10. This CDR3 is CASSTTGAGDTEAFF. The CDR3 region has the DNA TGTGCCAGCTCTACAACAGGGGCAGGGGACACTGAAGCTTTCTTT. Based on the CDR3 plus reference TRBV18 and TRBJ1-1, the full variable domain is NAGVMQNPRHLVRRRGQEARLRCSPMKGHSHVYWYRQLPEEGLKFMVYLQKENIIDESGMPKERFSAEFPKEGPSILRIQQVVRGDSAAYFCASSTTGAGDTEAFFGQGTRLTVV.

The chain uses TRBV18 and TRBJ1-3; 10 bases line up with TRBD1. CDR3 length: 16 amino acids. Germline CDR1 KGHSH, CDR2 LQKENI. Trimming cost V 0 bases and J 2 bases; bases outside gene matches: 1. Written as DNA, the CDR3 is TGTGCCAGCTCACCACCGGGACAGGGGACTGGAAACACCATATATTTT. It yields the protein CASSPPGQGTGNTIYF.

This chain links TRBV6-5 with TRBJ1-2, with TRBD1 matching 8 bases. CDR3 length: 14 residues. The J segment lost 8 bases and the V segment lost 6 bases, leaving 11 bases of the junction unmatched. Germline loops: CDR1 MNHEY, CDR2 SVGAGI. CDR3 loop: CASSRTGGVRGYTF. CDR3 in DNA: TGTGCCAGCAGCCGAACAGGGGGGGTGAGGGGCTACACCTTC.

The V gene is TRBV7-8, the J gene TRBJ2-5, with 10 bases matching TRBD2. The CDR3 covers 18 residues. V shed 2 bases and J 5 bases; nucleotides not matched to a gene: 14. Germline CDR1 is SGHVS and CDR2 is FQNEAQ. For the CDR3, the DNA is TGTGCCAGCAGCTTACGTCCAGGGCGAGCGGGAGGGCATGAGACCCAGTACTTC. It specifies CASSLRPGRAGGHETQYF.

V usage is TRBV10-1 and J usage is TRBJ2-7; 10 nucleotides align to TRBD1. Trimming at V came to 4 bases and at J to 4 bases, leaving 7 bases not matched to a gene. CDR1 is WNHNN, CDR2 SYGVQD, per germline (reference sequence). The CDR3 runs to 15 residues. For the CDR3, the DNA is TGCGCCAGCAGTGCCTCCGGGACAGGGGTTTACGAGCAGTACTTC. It yields the protein CASSASGTGVYEQYF.